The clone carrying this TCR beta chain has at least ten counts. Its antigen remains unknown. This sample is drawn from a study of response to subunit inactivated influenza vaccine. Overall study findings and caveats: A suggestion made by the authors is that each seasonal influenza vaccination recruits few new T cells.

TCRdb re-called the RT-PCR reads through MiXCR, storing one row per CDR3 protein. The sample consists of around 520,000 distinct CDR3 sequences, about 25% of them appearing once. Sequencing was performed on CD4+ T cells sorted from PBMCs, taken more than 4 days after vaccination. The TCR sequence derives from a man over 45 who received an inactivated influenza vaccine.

CDR3 sequence: CASSGDRNYNEQFF. CDR3 bases: TGTGCCAGCTCCGGGGACCGGAACTACAATGAGCAGTTCTTC. The rearrangement joins TRBV18 to TRBJ2-1; D possibly matches TRBD1 or TRBD2 (5 bases each). Trimming stripped 6 bases from V and 3 bases from J, with 12 bases between. Germline CDR1 is KGHSH and CDR2 is LQKENI. The CDR3 totals 14 residues.